The sequence of this TCR beta chain was determined in a study of CD8 T cells in ankylosing spondylitis. Findings of the study overall: Blood of patients with ankylosing spondylitis appeared to be characterized by a TCR beta motif of several highly homologous variants. Disease-linked clones bore a CD8+ phenotype and were relatively rare in peripheral blood.

In this sample, this clonotype turned up a few times. The antigen remains unidentified. Germline V gives CDR1 SGHDN, CDR2 FVKESK. V trimming: 3 bases; J trimming: 1 base; junction bases outside the gene matches: 7. The CDR3 has 16 amino acids. With molecular barcodes, quantitative 5'-RACE was used to make the TCR beta libraries. TCRdb analysed the 5' RACE reads with MiXCR anew, one entry per CDR3 protein. The sample carries hundreds of thousands of distinct CDR3 sequences, 20% to 25% recorded once. This chain links TRBV14 with TRBJ2-3; 7 bases fit TRBD1. Input material: blood, either unsorted or a sorted T cell fraction (not recorded which). The origin of this receptor is a male donor with ankylosing spondylitis or in good health (not recorded which). The CDR3 loop reads CASSHDGTVRTDTQYF. The CDR3, as DNA: TGTGCCAGCAGCCACGACGGGACAGTCCGCACAGATACGCAGTATTTT.